This T cell receptor (beta chain) was sequenced during a study of T-cell reconstitution after alpha-beta-depleted transplantation in children. The CDR3 contains 17 residues. Germline values: CDR1 DFQATT, CDR2 SNEGSKA (reference sequence). V was clipped by 0 bases and J by 2 bases, with 17 bases between them. TCRbeta library preparation incorporated unique molecular identifiers. MiXCR, applied by TCRdb to the PCR reads, yields one record per CDR3 protein. Of hundreds of thousands of distinct CDR3 sequences in the sample, roughly 15% were seen once. This receptor was identified in a human donor who donated a stem cell graft to a child with acute myeloid leukemia. The sample consisted of PBMCs from the stem cell graft donor, taken from the stem cell graft. V gene TRBV20-1 combines with J gene TRBJ1-5, with D perhaps TRBD1 (5 bases). The CDR3 coding sequence is TGCAGTGCTAGAGATGGGGCGGGGATCGGGGGCAATCAGCCCCAGCATTTT. Encoded protein: CSARDGAGIGGNQPQHF.